This T cell receptor beta chain was captured in a study of T cells in Graves' hyperthyroidism and ophthalmopathy. The table lists this clonotype with many counts. The authors took PBMCs from 8.5 to 10 ml fresh peripheral blood. Germline V gene data show CDR1 as MNHNS and CDR2 as SASEGT. V lost 7 bases, J lost 0 bases, and 16 bases lay in between. This CDR3 has 15 residues. Amplified TCR beta CDR3 regions derived from RNA transcripts. HTBI primers were the set used in a first-round RT-PCR of the TCR CDR3. TCRdb fed the multiplex PCR reads into MiXCR, producing one record per CDR3 protein. The sample lists about 610,000 distinct CDR3 sequences, over 12% seen once, with approximately 4.2% in the top ten.

The chain uses TRBV6-1 and TRBJ2-7; D tentatively fits TRBD1 or TRBD2 (5 bases each). Specimen: blood. This sequence was found in a woman in her thirties or forties with Graves' ophthalmopathy. The CDR3 loop reads CASMLGTASSYEQYF. DNA for the CDR3: TGTGCCAGCATGCTCGGGACCGCATCCTCCTACGAGCAGTACTTC.